This passage covers 21 T cell receptor beta chains from one sample sequenced in a study of blood T cells in healthy people across ages. Then a second PCR, running about 7 to 11 cycles, was carried out with a sample-barcoded 5' primer and a J-beta primer mix. TCRdb re-analysed the 5' RACE reads in MiXCR, keeping a single row per CDR3 protein. The table has some 900,000 distinct CDR3 sequences, around 46% seen once. Material for sequencing was blood. The source is a man aged 25 to 40 in good health.

The table lists this clonotype with a few counts. This chain uses TRBV12-3 or TRBV12-4 with TRBJ1-5; D may be TRBD1 (5 bases). CDR3 length: 15 residues. V lost 3 bases and J 3 bases, leaving 12 bases between the germline ends. The CDR3 loop is CASSFSGTNNQPQHF. In DNA, the CDR3 is TGTGCCAGCAGTTTTTCAGGGACGAACAATCAGCCCCAGCATTTT.

This clonotype was recorded a few times. The V gene is TRBV27, the J gene TRBJ1-2, with D maybe TRBD1 (5 bases). Per the germline V gene, CDR1 is MNHEY and CDR2 is SMNVEV (reference sequence). The CDR3 spans 14 residues. Trimming shortened V by 6 bases and J by 3 bases, and 14 bases separated the two germline ends. The CDR3 DNA reads TGTGCCAGCAGCCCAGGGTGGGGGGACTATGGCTACACCTTC. Its translation: CASSPGWGDYGYTF.

This clonotype has at least ten counts. The rearrangement uses TRBV7-2 and TRBJ2-7, with D perhaps TRBD1 (5 bases). The CDR3 is 18 residues long. Germline V lookup: CDR1 SGHTA, CDR2 FQGNSA. V lost 6 bases and J lost 4, with 28 bases in between. The CDR3 region is CASRRKGNQRVSEYEQYF. CDR3 bases: TGTGCCAGCAGAAGAAAGGGGAACCAACGGGTATCGGAATACGAGCAGTACTTC.

CDR3 in DNA: TGTGCCAGCAGTGCCGGGACAGGGGGTCACGAGCAGTACTTC. Its translation is CASSAGTGGHEQYF. This rearrangement joins TRBV2 to TRBJ2-5, with 11 nucleotides matching TRBD1. The J call may be incorrect, as the DNA end agrees better with TRBJ2-7. Looked up from germline, CDR1 is SNHLY and CDR2 is FYNNEI. This CDR3 comprises 14 residues.

This clonotype was observed a few times. J is TRBJ2-3 and V is TRBV5-1, with TRBD1 matching 7 bases. V lost 5 bases, J lost 1 base, and 13 bases stayed unmatched. This CDR3 comprises 17 residues. Germline CDR1 SGHRS, CDR2 YFSETQ. The CDR3 here is CASRHWTGTVGTDTQYF. The CDR3 DNA is TGCGCCAGCAGACATTGGACCGGGACAGTAGGCACAGATACGCAGTATTTT.

This clonotype was counted between two and nine times. The chain carries TRBV19 and TRBJ2-1; D is perhaps TRBD1 (5 bases). This CDR3 contains 12 residues. Per the germline V gene, CDR1 is LNHDA and CDR2 is SQIVND (reference sequence). V was pared by 5 bases and J by 8 bases, with 10 bases between. The CDR3 loop reads CASSFIRDEQFF. CDR3 DNA: TGTGCCAGTAGTTTTATCAGGGATGAGCAGTTCTTC.

This chain links TRBV5-1 with TRBJ2-3; the D is unclear. Trimming cost V 6 bases and J 1 base, with 9 bases left between them. Germline values: CDR1 SGHRS, CDR2 YFSETQ. The CDR3 consists of 13 residues. CDR3 nucleotides: TGCGCCAGCACCAAAACAGGCACAGATACGCAGTATTTT. It encodes CASTKTGTDTQYF.

The J gene is TRBJ2-3, the V gene TRBV24-1; D uncertain. Trimming left V 5 bases short and J 5 bases short, with 4 bases between. There are 11 residues in the CDR3. CDR1 is KGHDR and CDR2 is SFDVKD in the germline V gene. The DNA of the CDR3 is TGTGCCACCAGTGGCGTAGATACGCAGTATTTT. Translating it yields CATSGVDTQYF.

Notes on this clonotype: This clone may be a read error of a much larger clone one base away. The chain is built from TRBV14 and TRBJ2-7; D is uncertain. The V gene's germline CDR1 is SGHDN and CDR2 FVKESK. The CDR3 runs to 15 residues. The CDR3 region has the DNA TGTGCCGGCAGCCAATACTCAGGTGGTCCCTACGAGCAGTACTTC. Protein product: CAGSQYSGGPYEQYF.

This clonotype has more than one count but fewer than ten. The V and J genes are TRBV2 and TRBJ2-5; 7 bases line up with TRBD1. The germline V gene has CDR1 SNHLY and CDR2 FYNNEI. V trimming: 2 bases; J trimming: 2 bases; junction bases outside the gene matches: 2. The CDR3 spans 14 residues. This CDR3 is CASSEWTGQETQYF. CDR3 DNA sequence: TGTGCCAGCAGTGAATGGACAGGACAAGAGACCCAGTACTTC.

The chain uses TRBV4-1 and TRBJ2-3, with 7 bases that match TRBD2. Germline CDR1 reads MGHRA; CDR2 reads YSYEKL. Trimming removed 2 bases from V and 1 base from J; junction bases left unmatched: 15. The CDR3 has 19 amino acids. The CDR3, as DNA: TGCGCCAGCAGCCAAAAAATAGCTAGCGGTGGAGCCCGCACAGATACGCAGTATTTT. Amino acids: CASSQKIASGGARTDTQYF.

The chain employs TRBV6-5 and TRBJ2-5; D remains ambiguous. CDR3 length equals 13 residues. Trimming shortened V by 2 bases and J by 5 bases, and 9 bases separated the two germline ends. The germline V gene has CDR1 MNHEY and CDR2 SVGAGI. As DNA, the CDR3 is TGTGCCAGCAGTTACGATCACGCGGAGACCCAGTACTTC. It is translated as CASSYDHAETQYF.

The chain's CDR3 is CASSQVTGRLTEAFF. The DNA of the CDR3 is TGTGCCAGCAGCCAAGTAACAGGGAGACTGACTGAAGCTTTCTTT. The chain couples TRBV14 to TRBJ1-1; perhaps TRBD1 as D (6 bases). The CDR3 is 15 amino acids. Germline V gene sequence: CDR1 SGHDN, CDR2 FVKESK. V was clipped by 1 base and J by 5 bases, with 14 bases between them. Complete variable domain (other parts from reference TRBV14 and TRBJ1-1): EAGVTQFPSHSVIEKGQTVTLRCDPISGHDNLYWYRRVMGKEIKFLLHFVKESKQDESGMPNNRFLAERTGGTYSTLKVQPAELEDSGVYFCASSQVTGRLTEAFFGQGTRLTVV.

This clonotype was counted a single time. The chain links TRBV11-3 to TRBJ2-4; TRBD2 aligns across 11 bases. The CDR3 covers 17 residues. With V trimmed by 1 base and J by 7 bases, 9 bases remained unmatched. The germline CDR1 and CDR2 sequences are SGHNT and YENEEA. In nucleotides, the CDR3 is TGTGCCAGCAGCTTAGGCACGGGACTAGCGGTCGTGAACATTCAGTACTTC. Protein product: CASSLGTGLAVVNIQYF.

The genes are TRBV19 and TRBJ1-2, with a tentative D call TRBD1 (6 bases). V was shortened by 3 bases and J by 0 bases, with 14 bases between the two germline ends. The CDR3 extends over 16 amino acids. Germline V gene sequence: CDR1 LNHDA, CDR2 SQIVND (reference sequence). CDR3 coding DNA: TGTGCCAGTAGTATCCGGACAGTCAATGCTAACTATGGCTACACCTTC. Encoded protein: CASSIRTVNANYGYTF.

This clonotype was seen a few times. The chain recombines TRBV11-2 with TRBJ2-7; D may match TRBD1 or TRBD2 (6 bases each). Germline assignment: CDR1 SGHAT and CDR2 FQNNGV. The CDR3 is 14 residues long. V gave up 1 base and J gave up 4 bases, with 11 bases separating them. This chain's CDR3 is CASSLGGGMYEQYF. CDR3 in DNA: TGTGCCAGCAGCTTAGGAGGGGGGATGTACGAGCAGTACTTC.

The chain employs TRBV20-1 and TRBJ2-1, with 12 nucleotides matching TRBD2. Germline V gene data show CDR1 as DFQATT and CDR2 as SNEGSKA (reference sequence). The CDR3 sequence is 15 residues long. Trimming cost V 8 bases and J 9 bases; bases outside gene matches: 14. This CDR3 reads CSSLVPSGGVSEQFF. CDR3 coding DNA: TGCAGTTCGCTAGTTCCTAGCGGGGGGGTGAGTGAGCAGTTCTTC.

J is TRBJ2-7 and V is TRBV15; D is undetermined. Germline CDR1 reads LNHNV; CDR2 reads YYDKDF (reference sequence). This CDR3 contains 13 residues. The V end was cut by 4 bases, the J end by 3 bases, with 10 bases between. DNA for the CDR3: TGTGCCACCAGCAAAATATCAGGCTACGAGCAGTACTTC. Protein sequence: CATSKISGYEQYF. Combining the CDR3 with reference TRBV15 and TRBJ2-7 gives the whole variable domain DAMVIQNPRYQVTQFGKPVTLSCSQTLNHNVMYWYQQKSSQAPKLLFHYYDKDFNNEADTPDNFQSRRPNTSFCFLDIRSPGLGDTAMYLCATSKISGYEQYFGPGTRLTVT.

V is TRBV4-2 and J is TRBJ2-7; a possible D gene is TRBD1 (6 bases). Trimming removed 1 base at V and 2 bases at J, with 15 bases between. The CDR3 sequence is 16 residues long. Looked up from germline, CDR1 is LGHNA and CDR2 is YNFKEQ. In DNA, the CDR3 is TGTGCCAGCAGCCAAGCTGATGGGGGCCCGGCCTACGAGCAGTACTTC. Its protein is CASSQADGGPAYEQYF.

For this clonotype: A much larger clone lies one base from this, so it may be a read error. The CDR3 is CASTETGGNYGYTF. CDR3 nucleotide sequence: TGTGCCAGCACCGAGACAGGGGGGAACTATGGCTACACCTTC. V usage is TRBV6-5 and J usage is TRBJ1-2; TRBD1 agrees at 9 bases. Germline V CDR1 and CDR2: MNHEY, SVGAGI. The CDR3 runs to 14 residues. V lost 7 bases and J lost 2; bases outside the gene matches: 5.

This clonotype was seen a few times. The chain combines TRBV3-1 with TRBJ2-5, with 10 nucleotides matching TRBD2. Germline CDR1 and CDR2: LGHDT and YNNKEL (reference sequence). The CDR3 runs to 15 residues. V lost 1 base, J lost 4 bases, and 3 bases stayed unmatched. CDR3 loop: CASSQGLAGGETQYF. CDR3 coding DNA: TGTGCCAGCAGCCAAGGACTAGCGGGTGGAGAGACCCAGTACTTC.